A single sample gave rise to the 14 T cell receptor beta chains below, sequenced in a study of PD-1 blockade in classical Hodgkin lymphoma. Some clones are missing from TCRdb's copy, which holds only in-frame ones; the method was immunoSEQ multiplex PCR. The sample contains 20,000 to 30,000 clones, more than 60% of which appear only once. Patients all relapsed after autologous stem cell transplantation, and there was variation in brentuximab vedotin exposure. The specimen comprised peripheral blood mononuclear cells (PBMCs), sampled before the second cycle of nivolumab. The receptors were sampled from a human donor with classical Hodgkin lymphoma.

The chain uses TRBV6-1 and TRBJ2-7; no reliable D call. V was clipped by 7 bases and J by 7 bases, with 17 bases between them. The CDR3 length is 13 residues. Germline values: CDR1 MNHNS, CDR2 SASEGT. CDR3: CASIPGPSWEQYF. The CDR3 nucleotides are TGTGCCAGCATCCCCGGTCCCTCGTGGGAGCAGTACTTC.

This chain links TRBV5-1 with TRBJ1-5; D is unresolved. Germline V gives CDR1 SGHRS, CDR2 YFSETQ. The V end lost 4 bases, the J end lost 2 bases, and 13 bases lay between the germline ends. CDR3 length equals 15 residues. Here the CDR3 reads CASSASGGRNQPQHF. The CDR3, as DNA: TGCGCCAGCAGCGCGTCGGGTGGGCGCAATCAGCCCCAGCATTTT.

This clone has just a few counts. The CDR3 loop is CSVELGSYGYTF. CDR3 nucleotide sequence: TGCAGCGTTGAATTAGGGTCCTATGGCTACACCTTC. The chain combines TRBV29-1 with TRBJ1-2; D ambiguous. V lost 2 bases to trimming and J lost 4 bases, with 8 bases between them. In germline, CDR1 is SQVTM, CDR2 ANQGSEA. The CDR3 has 12 residues.

The CDR3 region has the DNA TGTGCCAGCAGTTTAGGGAGGCTCCAAGGCTATGGCTACACCTTC. This codes for CASSLGRLQGYGYTF. The chain links TRBV28 to TRBJ1-2, with D uncertain. Trimming took 2 bases from V and 4 from J, leaving 14 bases between them. The CDR3 totals 15 residues. Germline values: CDR1 MDHEN, CDR2 SYDVKM.

This chain connects TRBV6-1 to TRBJ1-1; D remains unclear. Germline values: CDR1 MNHNS, CDR2 SASEGT. The CDR3 loop spans 10 amino acids. V was pared by 7 bases and J by 5 bases, with 5 bases between. The CDR3 bases are TGTGCCAGCAAAAGTACTGAAGCTTTCTTT. This gives the protein CASKSTEAFF.

This CDR3 is CASSEGSGRQETQYF. As DNA, the CDR3 is TGTGCCAGCAGTGAAGGGAGTGGACGCCAAGAGACCCAGTACTTC. J is TRBJ2-5 and V is TRBV6-1; no clear D. Germline CDR1 and CDR2: MNHNS and SASEGT. The germline V and J ends were trimmed by 1 base and 1 base, with 10 bases remaining between them. The CDR3 sequence is 15 residues long.

The CDR3 DNA reads TGTGCCAGCAGTTCCGGGACTAGCGGGAGGGCGCAGTATTTT. This encodes CASSSGTSGRAQYF. The chain recombines TRBV27 with TRBJ2-3; 16 nucleotides align to TRBD2. With 4 bases clipped from V and 10 bases from J, the junction kept 2 bases outside the gene matches. Germline V gene data show CDR1 as MNHEY and CDR2 as SMNVEV (reference sequence). The CDR3 extends over 14 amino acids.

The J gene is TRBJ2-1, the V gene TRBV4-3, with D unclear. V was clipped by 4 bases and J by 10 bases, with 14 bases between them. The CDR3 is made up of 13 amino acids. Germline CDR1 LGHNA, CDR2 YSLEER. The CDR3 bases are TGCGCCAGCAGCCTAACGGGCGGATACGAGCAGTTCTTC. Amino acid sequence: CASSLTGGYEQFF.

A few counts support this clone. The gene calls are TRBV5-4 and TRBJ2-3; D assignment may be TRBD1 or TRBD2 (5 bases each). Trimming left V 4 bases short and J 4 bases short, with 16 bases between. The CDR3 contains 15 residues. From germline, CDR1 is SGHNT and CDR2 YYREEE (reference sequence). The CDR3: CASSPRAQGADTQYF. In DNA, the CDR3 is TGTGCCAGCAGCCCGAGGGCGCAGGGAGCAGATACGCAGTATTTT.

V usage is TRBV28 and J usage is TRBJ1-5; 10 positions agree with TRBD1. The CDR3 runs to 14 residues. Germline V lookup: CDR1 MDHEN, CDR2 SYDVKM. J lost 5 bases, V lost 5 bases, and 3 bases had no gene match. The CDR3 region is CASSPGTGDQPQHF. The CDR3 DNA follows: TGTGCCAGCAGTCCCGGGACAGGGGATCAGCCCCAGCATTTT.

V usage is TRBV7-8 and J usage is TRBJ2-2; TRBD1 or TRBD2 may be the D gene (5 bases each). Trimming pared 4 bases from V and 7 bases from J, leaving 13 bases between. The CDR3 covers 14 residues. Germline CDR1 SGHVS, CDR2 FQNEAQ. In DNA form, the CDR3 reads TGTGCCAGCAGCTCGGGACCCGCGGGCGGGGAGCTGTTTTTT. It is translated as CASSSGPAGGELFF.

The chain carries TRBV29-1 and TRBJ2-3, with D hard to call. Trimming left V 4 bases short and J 2 bases short, with 7 bases between. This CDR3 spans 12 amino acids. The germline CDR1 and CDR2 sequences are SQVTM and ANQGSEA. CDR3 residues: CSVGEPTDTQYF. For the CDR3, the DNA is TGCAGCGTTGGGGAACCCACAGATACGCAGTATTTT.

J is TRBJ2-2 and V is TRBV6-1; TRBD2 agrees at 7 bases. CDR1 MNHNS and CDR2 SASEGT come from the germline V gene. The CDR3 spans 17 residues. Losses at the gene ends were 4 bases for V and 3 bases for J; bases not matched to a gene: 11. The CDR3 DNA is TGTGCCAGCAGTGTAAATCCGGGACTACCCTACACCGGGGAGCTGTTTTTT. This encodes CASSVNPGLPYTGELFF.

This chain joins TRBV7-6 and TRBJ2-3, with TRBD2 as a possible D gene (7 bases). This CDR3 contains 16 residues. Germline V gene lookup returns CDR1 SGHVS and CDR2 FNYEAQ. Between the trimmed V and J ends, which lost 5 bases and 2 bases, there was a span of 17 bases. CDR3 bases: TGTGCCAGCAGCCCCCGGGGGGCAGAGTTCACAGATACGCAGTATTTT. It yields the protein CASSPRGAEFTDTQYF.